This paragraph covers one T cell receptor beta chain sequence. The target antigen is unknown. The CDR3 runs 15 residues. Germline V CDR1 and CDR2: SGDLS, YYNGEE. Trimming cost V 4 bases and J 6 bases; bases outside gene matches: 10. This sample is part of a study of cytomegalovirus exposure and HLA in healthy donors. General observations from the study: A few chains linked to CMV were shown in vitro to be specific for CMV antigens. Despite most TCR sequences being rare, some public TCRs occurred in many donors. About 87% or about 30% of the time was how often most TCR beta V segments were productive, according to an earlier analysis.

The PCR was carried out with 60 Vbeta primers and 13 Jbeta primers. The method was immunoSEQ multiplex PCR; TCRdb's version includes in-frame clones alone and lacks a portion of them. The table records 90,000 to 100,000 clones, around 76% of them present only once. This sequence originates from a woman in her fifties or sixties in good health and CMV-seropositive. The sample taken for sequencing was PBMCs. The rearrangement joins TRBV9 to TRBJ2-1, with 7 bases fitting TRBD1. The DNA for the CDR3 is TGTGCCAGCAGCTCCGGATCAGGGGGATTCAATGAGCAGTTCTTC. Translating it yields CASSSGSGGFNEQFF.